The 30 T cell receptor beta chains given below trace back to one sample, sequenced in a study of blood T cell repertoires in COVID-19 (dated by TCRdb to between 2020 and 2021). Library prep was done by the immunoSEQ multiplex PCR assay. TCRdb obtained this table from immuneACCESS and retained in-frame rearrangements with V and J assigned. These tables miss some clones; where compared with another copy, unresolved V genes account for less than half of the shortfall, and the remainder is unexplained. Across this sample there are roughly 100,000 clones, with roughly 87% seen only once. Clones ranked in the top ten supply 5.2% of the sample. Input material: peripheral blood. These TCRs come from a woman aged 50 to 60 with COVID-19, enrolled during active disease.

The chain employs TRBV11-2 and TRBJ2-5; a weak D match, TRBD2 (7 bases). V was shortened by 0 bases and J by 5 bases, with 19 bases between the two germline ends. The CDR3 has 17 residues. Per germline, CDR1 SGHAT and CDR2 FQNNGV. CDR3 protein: CASSLDLLGGAWETQYF. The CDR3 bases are TGTGCCAGCAGCTTAGATCTTTTGGGGGGGGCATGGGAGACCCAGTACTTC.

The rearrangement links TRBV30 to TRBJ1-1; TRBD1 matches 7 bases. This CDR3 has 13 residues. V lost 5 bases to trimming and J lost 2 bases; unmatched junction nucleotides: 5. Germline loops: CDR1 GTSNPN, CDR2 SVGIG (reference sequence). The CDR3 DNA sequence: TGTGCCTGGGACAGGGCAGGCAACACTGAAGCTTTCTTT. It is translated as CAWDRAGNTEAFF. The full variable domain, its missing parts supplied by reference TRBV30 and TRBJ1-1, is SQTIHQWPATLVQPVGSPLSLECTVEGTSNPNLYWYRQAAGRGLQLLFYSVGIGQISSEVPQNLSASRPQDRQFILSSKKLLLSDSGFYLCAWDRAGNTEAFFGQGTRLTVV.

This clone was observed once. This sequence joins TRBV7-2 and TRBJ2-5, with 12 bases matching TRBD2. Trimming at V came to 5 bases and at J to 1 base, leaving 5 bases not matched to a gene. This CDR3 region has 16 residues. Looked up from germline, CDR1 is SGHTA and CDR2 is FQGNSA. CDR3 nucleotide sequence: TGTGCCAGCAGCCCTAGACTAGCGGGGGCCCAAGAGACCCAGTACTTC. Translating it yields CASSPRLAGAQETQYF.

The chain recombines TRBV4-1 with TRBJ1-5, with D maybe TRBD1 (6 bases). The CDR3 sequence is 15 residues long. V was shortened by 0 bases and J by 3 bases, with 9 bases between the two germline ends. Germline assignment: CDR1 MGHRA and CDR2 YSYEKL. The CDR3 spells CASSQEGGNNQPQHF. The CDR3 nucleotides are TGCGCCAGCAGCCAAGAAGGGGGAAACAATCAGCCCCAGCATTTT.

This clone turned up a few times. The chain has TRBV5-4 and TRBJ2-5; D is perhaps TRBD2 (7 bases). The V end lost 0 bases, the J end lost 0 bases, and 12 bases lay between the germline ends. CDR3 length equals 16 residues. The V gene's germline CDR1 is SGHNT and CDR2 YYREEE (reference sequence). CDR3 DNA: TGTGCCAGCAGCTTGGAAGGGGGGGTTTACCAAGAGACCCAGTACTTC. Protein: CASSLEGGVYQETQYF.

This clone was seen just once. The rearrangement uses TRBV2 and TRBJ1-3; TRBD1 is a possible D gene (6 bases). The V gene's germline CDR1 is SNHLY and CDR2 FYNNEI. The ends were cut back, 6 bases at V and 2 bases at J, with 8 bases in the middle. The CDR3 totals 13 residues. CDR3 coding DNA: TGTGCCAGCAGAGGGGACACTGGAAACACCATATATTTT. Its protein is CASRGDTGNTIYF.

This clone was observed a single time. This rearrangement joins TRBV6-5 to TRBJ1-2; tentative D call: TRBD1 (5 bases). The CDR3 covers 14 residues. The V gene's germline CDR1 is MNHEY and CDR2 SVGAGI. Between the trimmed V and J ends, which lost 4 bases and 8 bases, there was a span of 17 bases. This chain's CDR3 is CASSSPRSGAGYTF. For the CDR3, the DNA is TGTGCCAGCAGTTCCCCTAGGAGCGGGGCCGGCTACACCTTC.

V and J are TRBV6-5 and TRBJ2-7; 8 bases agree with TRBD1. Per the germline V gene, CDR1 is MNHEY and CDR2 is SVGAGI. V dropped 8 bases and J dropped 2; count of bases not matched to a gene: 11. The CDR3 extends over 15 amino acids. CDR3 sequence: CASRHQGAGAYEQYF. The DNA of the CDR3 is TGTGCCAGCCGCCATCAGGGGGCAGGAGCCTACGAGCAGTACTTC.

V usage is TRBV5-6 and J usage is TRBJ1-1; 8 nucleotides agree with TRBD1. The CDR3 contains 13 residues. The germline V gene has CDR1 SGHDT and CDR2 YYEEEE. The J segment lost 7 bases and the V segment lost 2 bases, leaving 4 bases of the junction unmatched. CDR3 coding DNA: TGTGCCAGCAGCTTTGACAGGGGTGGTGAAGCTTTCTTT. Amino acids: CASSFDRGGEAFF.

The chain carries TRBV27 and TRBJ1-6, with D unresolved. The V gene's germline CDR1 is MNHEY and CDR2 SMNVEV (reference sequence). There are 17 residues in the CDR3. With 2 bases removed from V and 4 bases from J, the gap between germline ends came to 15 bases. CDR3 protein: CASSLSDARMYNSPLHF. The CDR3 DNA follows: TGTGCCAGCAGTTTAAGCGACGCGAGAATGTATAATTCACCCCTCCACTTT.

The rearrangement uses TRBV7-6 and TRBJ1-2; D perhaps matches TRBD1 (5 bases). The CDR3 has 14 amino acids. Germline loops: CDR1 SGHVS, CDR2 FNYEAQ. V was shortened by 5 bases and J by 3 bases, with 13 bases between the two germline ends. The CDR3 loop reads CASSPTALDYGYTF. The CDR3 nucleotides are TGTGCCAGCAGCCCGACAGCCTTGGACTATGGCTACACCTTC.

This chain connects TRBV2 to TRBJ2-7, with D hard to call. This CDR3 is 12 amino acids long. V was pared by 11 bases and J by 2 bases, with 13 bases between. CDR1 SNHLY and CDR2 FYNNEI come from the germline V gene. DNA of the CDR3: TGTGCCTGCCTAGTGAAGCCCTACGAGCAGTACTTC. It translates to CACLVKPYEQYF.

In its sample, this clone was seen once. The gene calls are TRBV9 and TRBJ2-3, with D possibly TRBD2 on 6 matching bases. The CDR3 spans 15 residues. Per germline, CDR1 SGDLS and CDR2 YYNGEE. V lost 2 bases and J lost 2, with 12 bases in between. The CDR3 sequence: CASSVSQGLTDTQYF. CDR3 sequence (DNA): TGTGCCAGCAGCGTTAGCCAGGGACTCACAGATACGCAGTATTTT.

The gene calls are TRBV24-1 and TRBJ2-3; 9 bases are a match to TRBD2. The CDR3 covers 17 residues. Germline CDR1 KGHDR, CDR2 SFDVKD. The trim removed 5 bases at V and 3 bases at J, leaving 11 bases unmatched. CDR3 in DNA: TGTGCCACCAGTGGTATTAGCGGGGGACCCACTACAGATACGCAGTATTTT. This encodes CATSGISGGPTTDTQYF.

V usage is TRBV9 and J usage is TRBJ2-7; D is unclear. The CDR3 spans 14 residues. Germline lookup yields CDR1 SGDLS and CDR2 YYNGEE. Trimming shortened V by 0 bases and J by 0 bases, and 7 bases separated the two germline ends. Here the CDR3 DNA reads TGTGCCAGCAGCGTAGGGTTCGGCTCCTACGAGCAGTACTTC. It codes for CASSVGFGSYEQYF.

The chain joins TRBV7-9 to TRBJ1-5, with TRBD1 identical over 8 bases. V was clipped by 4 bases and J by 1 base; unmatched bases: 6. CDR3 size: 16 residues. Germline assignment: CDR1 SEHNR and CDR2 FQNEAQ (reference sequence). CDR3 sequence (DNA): TGTGCCAGCAGCTCCGGACAGGGAAGGAGCAATCAGCCCCAGCATTTT. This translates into CASSSGQGRSNQPQHF.

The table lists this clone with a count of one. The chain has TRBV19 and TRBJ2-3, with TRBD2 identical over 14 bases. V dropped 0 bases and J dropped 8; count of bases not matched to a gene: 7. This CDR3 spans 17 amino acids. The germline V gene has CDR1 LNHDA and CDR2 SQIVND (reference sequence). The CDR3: CASSIDLTSGGAGTQYF. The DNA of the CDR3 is TGTGCCAGTAGTATAGATCTGACTAGCGGGGGGGCAGGTACGCAGTATTTT.

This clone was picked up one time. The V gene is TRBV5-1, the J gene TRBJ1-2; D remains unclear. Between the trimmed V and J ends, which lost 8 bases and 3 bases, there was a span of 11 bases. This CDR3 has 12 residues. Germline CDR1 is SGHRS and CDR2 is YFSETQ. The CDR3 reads CASSDNHYGYTF. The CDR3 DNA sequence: TGCGCCAGTTCAGACAACCACTATGGCTACACCTTC.

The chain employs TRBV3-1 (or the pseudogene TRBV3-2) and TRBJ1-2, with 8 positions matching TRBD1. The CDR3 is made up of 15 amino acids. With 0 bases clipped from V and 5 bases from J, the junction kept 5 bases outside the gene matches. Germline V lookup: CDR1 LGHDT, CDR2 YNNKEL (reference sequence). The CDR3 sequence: CASSQDRTGSYGYTF. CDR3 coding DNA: TGTGCCAGCAGCCAAGACCGGACAGGGTCTTATGGCTACACCTTC.

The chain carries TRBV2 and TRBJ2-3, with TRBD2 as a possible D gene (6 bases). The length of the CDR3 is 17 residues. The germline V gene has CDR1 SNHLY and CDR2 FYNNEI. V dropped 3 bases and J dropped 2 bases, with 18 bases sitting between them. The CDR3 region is CASSDGRKRRNTDTQYF. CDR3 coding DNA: TGTGCCAGCAGTGATGGGAGGAAAAGGAGAAACACAGATACGCAGTATTTT.

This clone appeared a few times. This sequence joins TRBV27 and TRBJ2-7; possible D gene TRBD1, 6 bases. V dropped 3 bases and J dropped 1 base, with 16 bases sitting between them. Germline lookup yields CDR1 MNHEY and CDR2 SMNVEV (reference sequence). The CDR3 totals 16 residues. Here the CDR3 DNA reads TGTGCCAGCAGTTTCAGAGGGGGAAGGCCATCCTACGAGCAGTACTTC. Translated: CASSFRGGRPSYEQYF.

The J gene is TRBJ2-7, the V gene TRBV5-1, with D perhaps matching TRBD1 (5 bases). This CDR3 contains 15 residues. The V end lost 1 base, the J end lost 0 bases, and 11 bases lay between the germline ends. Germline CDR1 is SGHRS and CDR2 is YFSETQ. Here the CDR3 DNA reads TGCGCCAGCAGCTTGTTTTCAGGGAACTCCTACGAGCAGTACTTC. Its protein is CASSLFSGNSYEQYF.

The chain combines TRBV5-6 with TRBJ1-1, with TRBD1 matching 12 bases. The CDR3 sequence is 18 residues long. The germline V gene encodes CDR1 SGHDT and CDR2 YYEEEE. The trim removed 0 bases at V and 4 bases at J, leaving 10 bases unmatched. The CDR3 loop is CASSLAGTGGYGSTEAFF. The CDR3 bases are TGTGCCAGCAGCTTGGCTGGGACAGGGGGCTACGGGAGCACTGAAGCTTTCTTT.

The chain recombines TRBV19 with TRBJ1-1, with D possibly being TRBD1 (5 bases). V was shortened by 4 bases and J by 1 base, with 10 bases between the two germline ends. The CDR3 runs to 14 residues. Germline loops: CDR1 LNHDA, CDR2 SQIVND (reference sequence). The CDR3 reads CASSTQGGNTEAFF. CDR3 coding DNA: TGTGCCAGTAGTACTCAGGGCGGGAACACTGAAGCTTTCTTT.

The CDR3 region has the DNA TGCGCCAGCAGTGCGCGGCGGGGGGGAGACGGGGAGCTGTTTTTT. Protein: CASSARRGGDGELFF. This chain joins TRBV10-2 and TRBJ2-2; 9 nucleotides agree with TRBD2. The CDR3 contains 15 residues. CDR1 WSHSY and CDR2 SAAADI come from the germline V gene. The V gene end was trimmed by 4 bases and the J gene end by 7 bases; junction bases not matched to a gene: 7.

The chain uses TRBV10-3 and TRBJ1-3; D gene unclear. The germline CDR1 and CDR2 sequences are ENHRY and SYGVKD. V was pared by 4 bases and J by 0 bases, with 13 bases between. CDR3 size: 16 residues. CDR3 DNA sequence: TGTGCCATCAGTGCTGAGACTGCTAGCTCTGGAAACACCATATATTTT. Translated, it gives CAISAETASSGNTIYF.

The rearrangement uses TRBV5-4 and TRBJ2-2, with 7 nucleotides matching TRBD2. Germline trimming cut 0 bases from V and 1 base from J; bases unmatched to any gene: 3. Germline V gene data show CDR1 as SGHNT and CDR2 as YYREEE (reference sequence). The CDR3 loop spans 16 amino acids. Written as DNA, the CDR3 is TGTGCCAGCAGCTTGGACCTAGCGGTGAACACCGGGGAGCTGTTTTTT. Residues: CASSLDLAVNTGELFF.

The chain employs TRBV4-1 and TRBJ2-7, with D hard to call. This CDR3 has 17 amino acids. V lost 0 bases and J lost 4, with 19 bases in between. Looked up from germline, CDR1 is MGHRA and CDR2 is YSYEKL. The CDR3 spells CASSQEGLAAHGYEQYF. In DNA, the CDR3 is TGCGCCAGCAGCCAAGAGGGTTTGGCGGCCCATGGTTACGAGCAGTACTTC.

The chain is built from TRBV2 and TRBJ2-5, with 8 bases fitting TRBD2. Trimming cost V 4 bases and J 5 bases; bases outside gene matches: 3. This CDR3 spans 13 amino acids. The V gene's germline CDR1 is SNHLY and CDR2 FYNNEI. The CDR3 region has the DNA TGTGCCAGCAGTGCTCCGGGAGGGGAGACCCAGTACTTC. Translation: CASSAPGGETQYF.

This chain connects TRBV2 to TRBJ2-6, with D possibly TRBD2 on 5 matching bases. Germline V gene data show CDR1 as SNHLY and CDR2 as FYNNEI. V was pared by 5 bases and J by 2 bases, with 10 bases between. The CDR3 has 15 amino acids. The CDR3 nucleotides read TGTGCCAGCAGTCTTGAGGGTGCTGGGGCCAACGTCCTGACTTTC. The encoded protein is CASSLEGAGANVLTF.